The present entry profiles one TCR beta chain with its context. Its specificity is not known. Per the germline V gene, CDR1 is SGDLS and CDR2 is YYNGEE. This CDR3 region has 15 residues. The V gene lost 4 bases and the J gene lost 6 bases, with 14 bases spanning the gap. This sample is drawn from a study of OX40 agonist ivuxolimab in advanced cancers. Study in general: Patients received the agonistic anti-OX40 (CD134) antibody ivuxolimab. Partial responses were recorded for three patients, including one with hepatocellular carcinoma and two with cutaneous melanoma.

Study observations and caveats: CD4+ and CD8+ blood T cells expanded clonally by week 6 at 0.1 to 3.0 mg/kg.

Libraries were prepared by immunoSEQ multiplex PCR; TCRdb keeps only in-frame clonotypes and omits some of them. The sample has approximately 77,000 clones; 85% to 95% are singletons. This specimen consisted of CD4+ or CD8+ T cells sorted from blood, obtained in a trial of the OX40 agonist ivuxolimab. The TCR was taken from an adult with an advanced solid tumor such as melanoma, head and neck, liver or kidney cancer. The J gene is TRBJ1-6, the V gene TRBV9, with D perhaps matching TRBD1 (6 bases). CDR3 sequence reads: CASSPGVGGNSPLHF. In DNA, the CDR3 is TGTGCCAGCAGCCCAGGGGTGGGTGGTAATTCACCCCTCCACTTT. Full variable domain (rest looked up from reference TRBV9 and TRBJ1-6): DSGVTQTPKHLITATGQRVTLRCSPRSGDLSVYWYQQSLDQGLQFLIQYYNGEERAKGNILERFSAQQFPDLHSELNLSSLELGDSALYFCASSPGVGGNSPLHFGNGTRLTVT.